This T cell receptor (beta chain) appears in the sequencing data of a study of identical twins (dated by TCRdb to about 2016). For the wider study: The study deep-sequenced TCR alpha and beta repertoires from monozygotic twins, unrelated adults of various ages and cord blood to test whether fetal clonotypes persist. To rule out contamination, replicate twin experiments were performed at different times with different library preparation protocols.

The CDR3 runs 16 residues from the cysteine to the phenylalanine. Only the CDR3 portion is preserved as DNA: 48 bases, with reading frame beginning at the first base. In the case of this clonotype: This clone's antigen is unknown. No base quality information exists; no much larger clone differs at one position.

Libraries came from 5' RACE. Data came from an Illumina HiSeq 2000. A universal primer binding site was introduced by template switching, and a unique molecular identifier was present in the final cDNA, enabling accurate counting of TCR cDNA molecules. Specific primers in the conserved constant-segment region were used to synthesize first-strand cDNA for TCR alpha and beta chains. To control for contamination, every cDNA library carried two barcodes: a SMART-Mk sample barcode plus Illumina barcodes. TruSeq adapter sequences, together with Illumina sample barcodes, were added in two successive PCR steps. The Illumina HiSeq platform was used with custom primers to sequence TCR alpha and beta cDNA libraries. On the authors' methods: MiGEC processed the raw reads to extract unique molecular identifiers, while MiXCR was used to determine the CDR3 positions. Recombination models were inferred per individual with the repgenHMM and IGoR tools using an EM algorithm. The analysis of shared clonotypes was done with the tcR package in R, with sharing normalized by the product of cloneset sizes. Out-of-frame nonproductive sequences were analyzed to study raw recombination free of thymic and clonal selection effects. The public reads were run again by TCRdb, first through fastp at Q25 and then through MiXCR, and only productive beta chains were kept. All rows with the same CDR3 protein become a single entry with the most common DNA and genes. These V and J calls originate from TCRdb's pipeline instead of the authors' own analysis. This sample lists about 700,000 distinct CDR3 sequences; roughly 8% were detected once. The ten largest clones represent around 0.98% of the sample.

The paper as a whole reports these results and caveats: Fewer insertions were carried by abundant cord blood beta clonotypes; a weaker similar trend was observed in young adult naive repertoires, while no such trend was observed in memory repertoires. Invariant T cells such as MAIT and iNKT could partly confound zero-insertion analyses, although diverse VJ usage argued against such confounding for most clonotypes. Excess twin sharing in beta out-of-frame sequences was weaker because fewer shared sequences lowered the signal-to-noise ratio. Compared with coincidental sharing between unrelated individuals, out-of-frame TCR alpha sequences shared between twins showed an excess of sequences with low generation probability. Recombination models systematically underestimated out-of-frame TCR alpha sharing in monozygotic twins but agreed with sharing between unrelated individuals. Because the same donors could not be followed over many years, the conclusions depended on cross-sectional statistical analysis.

Every donor was a healthy Caucasian. Three pairs of female monozygotic twins, all aged about 18 to 30 years, were included in the twin cohort. Peripheral blood mononuclear cells were the source from which RNA for the TCR libraries was isolated. This sample was also put to use in a study of yellow fever vaccine responses in identical twins. The second study's paper adds: The T cell response to vaccination in identical twins was reported by the authors to appear partly convergent and partly personalized. The study precisely tracked vaccine-responding T cell clones in identical twins.

The sequence came from a young woman in good health. The chain is encoded by TRBV21-1 joined to TRBJ2-1; TRBD1 is the table's D call, not checked against the DNA. TRBV21-1 is assigned pseudogene status. Sequencing input: PBMCs. The CDR3 protein sequence reads: CASTSSHDRPWYQQFF. The bases read TGTGCCAGCACCTCGTCCCACGACAGGCCTTGGTACCAGCAGTTCTTC.